Listed below are T cell receptor beta chains from one sample, sequenced in a study of blood T cell repertoires in COVID-19. The repertoire was sequenced with immunoSEQ multiplex PCR; TCRdb's copy has only in-frame clones and lacks some. Among some 150,000 clones listed, around nine tenths were seen once. Sequencing was performed on peripheral blood. The origin of the receptors is a woman aged 40 to 49 with acute or convalescent COVID-19. The CDR3 runs from the conserved cysteine through the conserved F or W. The order of the fields is D gene, V gene, clone size, J gene, CDR3 protein, CDR3 DNA. The D gene is left open where the match is weak. The size entry is marked missing in some rows and otherwise reads once, few, many or a size class.

-	TRBV9	-	TRBJ2-3	CASRSYNVDTQYF	TGTGCCAGCAGATCTTACAATGTAGATACGCAGTATTTT
-	TRBV19	-	TRBJ2-7	CASSIFGQDYEQYF	TGTGCCAGTAGTATATTCGGACAAGACTACGAGCAGTACTTC
-	TRBV18	-	TRBJ2-7	CASSPPRGLLTSYEQYF	TGTGCCAGCTCACCACCGCGGGGACTCTTAACCTCCTACGAGCAGTACTTC
-	TRBV18	-	TRBJ2-5	CASSPQLAQETQYF	TGTGCCAGCTCACCACAGCTAGCTCAAGAGACCCAGTACTTC
-	TRBV5-5	once	TRBJ2-3	CASSLLLGGGSDTQYF	TGTGCCAGCAGCCTTTTACTGGGGGGGGGCTCAGATACGCAGTATTTT
TRBD2	TRBV7-9	once	TRBJ2-7	CASSFLAGGIEQYF	TGTGCCAGCAGCTTCCTAGCGGGGGGGATCGAGCAGTACTTC
TRBD1	TRBV5-1	once	TRBJ2-3	CASSLGDRADTQYF	TGCGCCAGCAGCTTGGGGGACAGGGCAGATACGCAGTATTTT
TRBD1	TRBV6-2/TRBV6-3	once	TRBJ1-6	CASSTLDREYSPLHF	TGTGCCAGCAGTACCCTGGACAGGGAATACTCACCCCTCCACTTT
-	TRBV27	few	TRBJ2-1	CASSLRAGHLAASSYNEQFF	TGTGCCAGCAGTTTAAGGGCGGGGCATCTAGCTGCCAGCTCCTACAATGAGCAGTTCTTC
-	TRBV9	-	TRBJ1-2	CASSVSGYGYTF	TGTGCCAGCAGCGTTTCGGGGTATGGCTACACCTTC
TRBD1	TRBV29-1	-	TRBJ1-2	CSGRGDGQGNGYTF	TGCAGCGGCCGGGGAGACGGACAGGGGAATGGCTACACCTTC
TRBD1	TRBV27	-	TRBJ1-1	CASSYTGSSRDSEAFF	TGTGCCAGCAGTTACACAGGGTCATCCCGGGACAGCGAAGCTTTCTTT
-	TRBV27	medium-sized	TRBJ1-4	CASSPGTPYNEKLFF	TGTGCCAGCAGTCCAGGGACACCTTATAATGAAAAACTGTTTTTT
-	TRBV30	-	TRBJ1-6	CALGGQGNSPLHF	TGTGCCCTAGGCGGGCAGGGGAATTCACCCCTCCACTTT
TRBD1	TRBV11-2	-	TRBJ1-2	CASSSRGLGYTF	TGTGCCAGCAGCTCCAGGGGGCTGGGCTACACCTTC
TRBD1	TRBV4-3	-	TRBJ2-7	CASSQGPDRDRAYEQYF	TGCGCCAGCAGCCAAGGGCCAGACCGGGACAGGGCCTACGAGCAGTACTTC
TRBD2	TRBV7-2	-	TRBJ2-4	CASSLAGLAGGLAKNIQYF	TGTGCCAGCAGCCTAGCGGGCCTAGCGGGAGGCCTAGCCAAAAACATTCAGTACTTC
-	TRBV5-1	-	TRBJ2-5	CASSLTGTYQETQYF	TGCGCCAGCAGCTTGACAGGCACGTACCAAGAGACCCAGTACTTC
-	TRBV7-6	-	TRBJ2-5	CASSLGQIQETQYF	TGTGCCAGCAGCTTAGGACAGATCCAAGAGACCCAGTACTTC
-	TRBV7-3	-	TRBJ2-3	CASSLSGTHTDTQYF	TGTGCCAGCAGCTTGTCGGGGACTCACACAGATACGCAGTATTTT
-	TRBV4-3	once	TRBJ1-2	CASSQDVNRANYGYTF	TGCGCCAGCAGCCAAGACGTCAACAGGGCTAACTATGGCTACACCTTC
TRBD1	TRBV7-3	-	TRBJ2-5	CASSPSGGETQYF	TGTGCCAGCAGTCCGTCAGGGGGAGAGACCCAGTACTTC